A single sample gave rise to the 22 T cell receptor beta chains below, sequenced in a study of T-cell memory formation after mild COVID-19. A single record per CDR3 protein comes from TCRdb applying MiXCR to the 5' RACE reads. This repertoire shows around 150,000 distinct CDR3 sequences, about 28% found once; its top ten account for 12%. What was sequenced was PBMCs or a T cell subset sorted from them (not recorded which). All receptors derive from an adult woman who had mild COVID-19 (a few samples of this study predate the infection). Cell type and time point are not known.

This clonotype was picked up a small number of times. This chain joins TRBV4-2 and TRBJ2-7; D gene uncertain. The germline V gene encodes CDR1 LGHNA and CDR2 YNFKEQ. V lost 1 base to trimming and J lost 4 bases, with 8 bases between them. The CDR3 consists of 13 residues. In DNA, the CDR3 is TGTGCCAGCAGCCAAGTGACGAATTACGAGCAGTACTTC. Its protein is CASSQVTNYEQYF.

This clonotype was counted between two and nine times. One end of the junction is discordant with germline, which a read error may explain. CDR3 DNA sequence: TGTGCCAGCGGGGCCTATAATGAGCAGTTCTTC. Amino acid sequence: CASGAYNEQFF. The V and J genes are TRBV7-2 and TRBJ2-1; perhaps TRBD1 as D (5 bases). From germline, CDR1 is SGHTA and CDR2 FQGNSA. The CDR3 runs to 11 residues.

This chain uses TRBV10-3 with TRBJ1-3; D gene uncertain. The CDR3 has 14 amino acids. With 2 bases removed from V and 0 bases from J, the gap between germline ends came to 5 bases. The V gene's germline CDR1 is ENHRY and CDR2 SYGVKD. Written as DNA, the CDR3 is TGTGCCATCAGTGAGGACCTCTCTGGAAACACCATATATTTT. It codes for CAISEDLSGNTIYF.

The chain links TRBV7-9 to TRBJ1-1, with 7 bases aligning to TRBD1. The germline V gene has CDR1 SEHNR and CDR2 FQNEAQ (reference sequence). J was trimmed by 9 bases and V by 6 bases; bases with no gene match: 16. This CDR3 comprises 15 residues. DNA of the CDR3: TGTGCCAGCAGTTCGGGACAGTTAACCCTCAGGCAAGCTTTCTTT. Its protein is CASSSGQLTLRQAFF.

This clonotype turned up a few times. The chain links TRBV29-1 to TRBJ2-7, with 8 nucleotides matching TRBD1. This CDR3 spans 14 amino acids. CDR1 is SQVTM, CDR2 ANQGSEA, per germline. The junction had 8 bases not matched to a gene; V was cut back by 7 bases and J by 0 bases. This CDR3 is CSARRDRTSYEQYF. CDR3 DNA sequence: TGCAGCGCACGACGGGACAGGACCTCCTACGAGCAGTACTTC.

J is TRBJ1-2 and V is TRBV7-3; 8 bases line up with TRBD1. V lost 1 base and J lost 7; bases outside the gene matches: 11. Per the germline V gene, CDR1 is SGHTA and CDR2 is FQGTGA. The CDR3 length is 16 residues. The CDR3 loop reads CASSLSAGGSQPGYTF. The CDR3 nucleotides are TGTGCCAGCAGCTTAAGCGCAGGGGGCTCACAACCTGGCTACACCTTC.

This clonotype was found many times. V is TRBV7-9 and J is TRBJ2-3; no clear D gene. The CDR3 runs 13 residues. Deletions cut 6 bases from V and 3 bases from J, with 10 bases between. Looked up from germline, CDR1 is SEHNR and CDR2 is FQNEAQ (reference sequence). Written as DNA, the CDR3 is TGTGCCAGCAGGGATGGGATGACAGATACGCAGTATTTT. Protein sequence: CASRDGMTDTQYF.

This chain uses TRBV9 with TRBJ1-3; D possibly corresponds to TRBD1 (6 bases). The CDR3 runs 15 residues. Germline V CDR1 and CDR2: SGDLS, YYNGEE. The V and J ends lost 0 bases and 9 bases respectively, with 16 bases between them. The CDR3 nucleotides are TGTGCCAGCAGCGTAGACGGGGCCGAAGGGGGCACCATATATTTT. This codes for CASSVDGAEGGTIYF.

The rearrangement uses TRBV3-1 and TRBJ2-7, with a possible D match to TRBD2 (6 bases). V lost 1 base and J 6 bases, leaving 16 bases between the germline ends. The CDR3 has 15 amino acids. Germline V gives CDR1 LGHDT, CDR2 YNNKEL (reference sequence). As DNA, the CDR3 is TGTGCCAGCAGCCAAGGGGTAGGAGGGCGCGGCGAGCAGTACTTC. It encodes CASSQGVGGRGEQYF.

The chain is built from TRBV20-1 and TRBJ2-7; perhaps D is TRBD1 or TRBD2 (6 bases each). This CDR3 is built from 12 residues. CDR1 is DFQATT, CDR2 SNEGSKA, per germline (reference sequence). The V gene lost 6 bases and the J gene lost 7 bases, with 16 bases spanning the gap. The CDR3 DNA sequence: TGCAGTGCCACAGCCCGGGGGCTGGAGCAGTACTTC. This encodes CSATARGLEQYF.

This clonotype has more than one count but fewer than ten. The rearrangement uses TRBV5-1 and TRBJ2-2; 11 nucleotides agree with TRBD2. J gave up 3 bases and V 5 bases, and 9 bases lay outside the gene matches. Germline loops: CDR1 SGHRS, CDR2 YFSETQ. CDR3 size: 17 residues. CDR3 sequence: CASRPRGLAEYTGELFF. For the CDR3, the DNA is TGCGCCAGCAGACCGAGGGGACTAGCGGAGTACACCGGGGAGCTGTTTTTT.

This clonotype showed up many times. J is TRBJ2-5 and V is TRBV7-2, with D unresolved. Germline lookup yields CDR1 SGHTA and CDR2 FQGNSA. This CDR3 contains 11 residues. Deletions cut 1 base from V and 5 bases from J, with 2 bases between. The CDR3, as DNA: TGTGCCAGCAGCTTAGTCGAGACCCAGTACTTC. Translated, it gives CASSLVETQYF. Full variable domain (outside the CDR3, taken from reference TRBV7-2 and TRBJ2-5): GAGVSQSPSNKVTEKGKDVELRCDPISGHTALYWYRQSLGQGLEFLIYFQGNSAPDKSGLPSDRFSAERTGGSVSTLTIQRTQQEDSAVYLCASSLVETQYFGPGTRLLVL.

This clonotype was counted a few times. This chain joins TRBV30 and TRBJ2-7, with D maybe TRBD1 (6 bases). The CDR3 totals 14 residues. The V and J ends lost 2 bases and 1 base respectively, with 12 bases between them. CDR1 and CDR2 (germline): GTSNPN, SVGIG (reference sequence). This CDR3 reads CAWSSTGRSYEQYF. The DNA of the CDR3 is TGTGCCTGGAGTTCTACAGGGCGATCCTACGAGCAGTACTTC.

This clonotype was seen more than once but under ten times. This sequence joins TRBV28 and TRBJ2-7; 7 nucleotides align to TRBD2. The CDR3 totals 12 residues. The germline V gene has CDR1 MDHEN and CDR2 SYDVKM. V lost 6 bases, J lost 9 bases, and 8 bases stayed unmatched. The CDR3 DNA reads TGTGCCAGCAGCCCAACAGCGGGACGGCAGTACTTC. This gives the protein CASSPTAGRQYF.

The rearrangement joins TRBV5-1 to TRBJ1-6; D is perhaps TRBD1 (6 bases). The CDR3 is 15 residues long. Germline V CDR1 and CDR2: SGHRS, YFSETQ. Trimming left V 0 bases short and J 4 bases short, with 8 bases between. The CDR3: CASSLGTVYNSPLHF. The CDR3 DNA reads TGCGCCAGCAGCTTGGGGACAGTATATAATTCACCCCTCCACTTT.

The chain recombines TRBV5-1 with TRBJ2-1; TRBD2 matches at 9 bases. With V trimmed by 0 bases and J by 7 bases, 11 bases remained unmatched. The germline CDR1 and CDR2 sequences are SGHRS and YFSETQ. The CDR3 has 17 residues. CDR3 sequence: CASSLVGGRGSGNEQFF. The CDR3 nucleotides read TGCGCCAGCAGCTTGGTTGGCGGGAGGGGATCGGGAAATGAGCAGTTCTTC.

The rearrangement uses TRBV3-1 and TRBJ2-7; D not certain. The CDR3 contains 13 residues. Germline V gene data show CDR1 as LGHDT and CDR2 as YNNKEL (reference sequence). Trimming pared 5 bases from V and 2 bases from J, leaving 10 bases between. The CDR3 DNA follows: TGTGCCAGCAGCTGGCGACTTGCCTACGAGCAGTACTTC. Translated: CASSWRLAYEQYF.

This clonotype was seen a few times. The rearrangement uses TRBV15 and TRBJ2-1; D is unresolved. Germline CDR1 is LNHNV and CDR2 is YYDKDF (reference sequence). CDR3 length equals 14 residues. Trimming cost V 2 bases and J 9 bases, with 14 bases left between them. CDR3 protein: CATSRIPIGREQFF. DNA of the CDR3: TGTGCCACCAGCAGAATTCCCATCGGGCGTGAGCAGTTCTTC.

A few counts support this clonotype. The chain combines TRBV7-6 with TRBJ2-5, with TRBD2 matching over 7 bases. Germline lookup yields CDR1 SGHVS and CDR2 FNYEAQ. V lost 2 bases and J lost 2; bases outside the gene matches: 5. The CDR3 is 15 residues long. The CDR3 sequence is CASSLSWGGQETQYF. Written as DNA, the CDR3 is TGTGCCAGCAGCTTAAGTTGGGGGGGACAAGAGACCCAGTACTTC.

The chain joins TRBV12-3 or TRBV12-4 to TRBJ1-2; D remains unclear. CDR3 length equals 10 residues. Trimming removed 5 bases from V and 6 bases from J, with 4 bases in between. The CDR3 protein is CASSLDGYTF. The CDR3 DNA sequence: TGTGCCAGCAGTCTGGATGGCTACACCTTC.

This clonotype has more than one count but fewer than ten. The CDR3 nucleotides are TGTGCCACCTCCCAGGTTCGGGACACTGAAGCTTTCTTT. Translating gives CATSQVRDTEAFF. The chain uses TRBV18 and TRBJ1-1; D call uncertain. CDR3 size: 13 residues. Per the germline V gene, CDR1 is KGHSH and CDR2 is LQKENI. V gave up 10 bases and J gave up 3 bases, with 15 bases separating them.

This chain links TRBV20-1 with TRBJ2-6; D unclear. Germline-derived CDR1 and CDR2 are DFQATT and SNEGSKA (reference sequence). V was cut by 5 bases and J by 0 bases, with 8 bases left in between. The CDR3 has 14 amino acids. CDR3 DNA sequence: TGCAGTGCTGCTCACCTCTCTGGGGCCAACGTCCTGACTTTC. It codes for CSAAHLSGANVLTF.